The 4 T cell receptor beta chains in this list originate from one sample, sequenced in a study of PD-L1 blockade in urothelial cancer. Produced via immunoSEQ multiplex PCR; TCRdb's table is partial and in-frame only. The sample has about 83,000 clones, around 90% seen once. This material consisted of PBMCs, taken around atezolizumab (anti-PD-L1) treatment. All receptors derive from a woman in her 70s with urothelial cancer.

The chain joins TRBV28 to TRBJ1-2; tentatively, D is TRBD1 (5 bases). V was trimmed by 5 bases and J by 6 bases, leaving 13 bases between them. The CDR3 is made up of 13 amino acids. Germline CDR1 is MDHEN and CDR2 is SYDVKM. For the CDR3, the DNA is TGTGCCAGCAGTCCCCGGACGGACAATGGCTACACCTTC. Encoded protein: CASSPRTDNGYTF.

This chain uses TRBV4-1 with TRBJ2-7; 11 bases align to TRBD2. In germline, CDR1 is MGHRA, CDR2 YSYEKL. The trim removed 1 base at V and 0 bases at J, leaving 2 bases unmatched. The CDR3 consists of 16 residues. CDR3 nucleotide sequence: TGCGCCAGCAGCCAAGGACTAGCGGGAAGCTCCTACGAGCAGTACTTC. Translation gives CASSQGLAGSSYEQYF.

The CDR3: CASSSPLGQGETQYF. The CDR3, as DNA: TGTGCCAGCAGTTCCCCCTTGGGACAGGGCGAGACCCAGTACTTC. The rearrangement uses TRBV28 and TRBJ2-5; the match to TRBD1 covers 9 bases. The CDR3 totals 15 residues. Germline V gives CDR1 MDHEN, CDR2 SYDVKM. V shed 4 bases and J 5 bases; nucleotides not matched to a gene: 8.

V usage is TRBV2 and J usage is TRBJ1-1, with D maybe TRBD1 (5 bases). CDR1 is SNHLY and CDR2 is FYNNEI in the germline V gene. This CDR3 has 16 residues. V was pared by 7 bases and J by 4 bases, with 22 bases between. The CDR3 reads CASTGQGLIGGTEAFF. DNA for the CDR3: TGTGCCAGCACGGGGCAGGGATTGATCGGGGGCACTGAAGCTTTCTTT.